This T cell receptor (beta chain) was retrieved from a study of human T cells and chemical hapten exposure. A word on this clonotype: The antigen remains undetermined.

V gave up 3 bases and J gave up 2 bases, with 18 bases separating them. The CDR3 totals 16 residues. The germline gives CDR1 DFQATT, CDR2 SNEGSKA (reference sequence). The time point here: patch test 1, 2 weeks after DPC sensitization. The treatment is: therapeutic diphenylcyclopropenone sensitization with weekly scalp DPC. For the library, individual cDNA molecules each received unique molecular identifiers. Study processing details: Sampled TCR counts reached a median of roughly 90,000 per sample, with values ranging from roughly 20,000 to 700,000. TCRdb independently ran MiXCR on the RACE reads; one entry per CDR3 protein. V and J calls and clone size were set by TCRdb, not the authors. Here the sample spans about 100,000 distinct CDR3 sequences, about 10% being singletons. Study results and limitations: Controls formed significantly fewer large CDR3 similarity clusters than expanded TCRs did. With regard to DPC sensitization, TCRs above 1 in 1000 frequency did not change.

The receptor comes from a man in his forties with alopecia areata. Some clones in this sample may be carry-over from other donors' samples. Specimen: whole blood, collected in connection with sensitization to the hapten diphenylcyclopropenone (DPC). This chain links TRBV20-1 with TRBJ2-3, with no clear D. CDR3 bases: TGCAGTGCTAGTTTTAAGGGAACTGGAATCACAGATACGCAGTATTTT. This encodes CSASFKGTGITDTQYF.